This section outlines one T cell receptor (beta chain) sequence together with its context. No cognate antigen has been identified for it. No base quality values were provided; no much bigger clone lies one nucleotide off. The data belong to a study of cytomegalovirus exposure and HLA in healthy donors (dated by TCRdb to the late 2010s). With regard to the full study: The 650 to 800 repertoires of the first cohort and the roughly 120 validation repertoires were produced on the same platform, according to a later analysis. The study aimed to test whether signatures of past pathogen exposure could be identified by cataloging public T cell receptors. In addition to the first cohort of hundreds of subjects, a separate validation cohort of approximately 110 different subjects was used. To predict cytomegalovirus infection status, the study brought together high-throughput TCR immunosequencing, statistical association of individual TCRs with disease status, and machine learning. Broader findings and caveats from the paper: Cytomegalovirus status was reported to be diagnosed by the classifier with high specificity and sensitivity in both the original and validation cohorts. Most TCR sequences were observed very rarely across donors, whereas some public TCRs were present in many individuals. A total of 150 to 200 TCR beta chains were listed by the study as associated with cytomegalovirus. In a later analysis, TCRs clustered in the first cohort were found to also tend to co-occur in the roughly 120 validation repertoires, with 94% of cluster scores above 0. In vitro tests confirmed that a few of the cytomegalovirus-associated TCR beta chains recognize cytomegalovirus antigens. The authors suggested that the approach could potentially be extended to other disease states and immunological phenotypes. A later analysis had no HLA typing for the validation cohort, so co-occurrence there was scored across all 110 or so repertoires.

The library was prepared using the immunoSEQ multiplex PCR assay. In the paper's pipeline: A statistical classification framework was built to diagnose cytomegalovirus status from the catalog of TCR beta chain sequences. Drawn from immuneACCESS, this table holds only the in-frame rearrangements with V and J called that TCRdb kept. Clones are partly lost; checked studies trace under half to an unresolved V gene and leave the rest unexplained. The V and J calls and the clone size are those of that table, but D and trimming were determined from the DNA. Recorded for this sample are fewer than 250,000 clones; about nine tenths of them occurred a single time. The ten most abundant clones make up about 2% of the sample. The germline V gene supplies CDR1 SGHVS and CDR2 FQNEAQ. Here V drops 5 bases and J drops 7 bases, and the junction holds 8 bases not matched to any gene. Its CDR3 holds 14 amino acids, cysteine through phenylalanine. This entry keeps only the CDR3 DNA: 42 bases, framed from base 1.

The donors were included in the validation cohort of around 120 subjects, a group kept apart from the approximately 700-subject first cohort. The rearranged chain carries TRBV7-8 and TRBJ1-1, and 9 junction bases match TRBD1. This TCR was sampled from a woman between 18 and 29 years old in good health and CMV-seropositive. What was sequenced was PBMCs. The CDR3 region reads CASSTIRTGVEAFF. The DNA is TGTGCCAGCAGCACCATTAGGACAGGGGTTGAAGCTTTCTTT.